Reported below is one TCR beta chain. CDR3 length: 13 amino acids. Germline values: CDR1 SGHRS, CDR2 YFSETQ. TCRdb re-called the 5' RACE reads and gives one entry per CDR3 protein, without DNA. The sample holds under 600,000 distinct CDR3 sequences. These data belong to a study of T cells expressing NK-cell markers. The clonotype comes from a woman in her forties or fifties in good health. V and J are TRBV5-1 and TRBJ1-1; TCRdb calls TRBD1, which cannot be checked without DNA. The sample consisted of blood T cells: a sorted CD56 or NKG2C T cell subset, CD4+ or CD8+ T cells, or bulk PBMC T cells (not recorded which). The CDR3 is CASSLGRPGQAFF.